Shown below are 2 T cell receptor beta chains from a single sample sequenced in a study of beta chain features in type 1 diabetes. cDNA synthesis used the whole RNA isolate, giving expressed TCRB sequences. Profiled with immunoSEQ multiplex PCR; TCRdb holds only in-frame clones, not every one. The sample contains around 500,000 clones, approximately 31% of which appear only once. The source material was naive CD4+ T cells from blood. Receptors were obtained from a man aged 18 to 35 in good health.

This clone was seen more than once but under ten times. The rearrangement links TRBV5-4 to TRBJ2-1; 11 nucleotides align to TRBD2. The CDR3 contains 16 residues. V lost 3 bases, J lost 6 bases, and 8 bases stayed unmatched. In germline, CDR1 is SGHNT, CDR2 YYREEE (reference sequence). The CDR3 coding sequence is TGTGCCAGCAGCTCGATACTAGCGGGAGCCATCAATGAGCAGTTCTTC. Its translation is CASSSILAGAINEQFF.

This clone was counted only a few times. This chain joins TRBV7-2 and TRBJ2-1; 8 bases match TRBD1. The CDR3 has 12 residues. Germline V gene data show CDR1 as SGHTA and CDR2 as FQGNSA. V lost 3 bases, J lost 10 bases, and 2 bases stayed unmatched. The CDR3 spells CASSLGTGEQFF. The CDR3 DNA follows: TGTGCCAGCAGCTTGGGGACAGGAGAGCAGTTCTTC.